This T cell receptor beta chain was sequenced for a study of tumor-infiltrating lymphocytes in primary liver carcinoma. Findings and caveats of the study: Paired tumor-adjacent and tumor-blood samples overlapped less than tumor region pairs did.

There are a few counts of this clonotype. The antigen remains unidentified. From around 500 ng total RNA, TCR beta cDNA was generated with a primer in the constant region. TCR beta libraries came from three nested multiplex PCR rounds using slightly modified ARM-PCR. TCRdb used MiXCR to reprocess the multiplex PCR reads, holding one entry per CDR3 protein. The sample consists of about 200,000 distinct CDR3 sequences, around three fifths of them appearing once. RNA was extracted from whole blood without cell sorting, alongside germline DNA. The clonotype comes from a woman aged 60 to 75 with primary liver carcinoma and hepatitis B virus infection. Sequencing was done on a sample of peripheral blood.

The CDR3 loop is CASSPGTEYGYTF. CDR3 sequence (DNA): TGTGCCAGCAGCCCCGGGACAGAGTATGGCTACACCTTC. The genes are TRBV5-4 and TRBJ1-2, with 7 bases lining up with TRBD1. V gave up 4 bases and J gave up 5 bases; unmatched junction bases: 5. The CDR3 is made up of 13 amino acids. Germline CDR1 SGHNT, CDR2 YYREEE (reference sequence). Filled out from reference TRBV5-4 and TRBJ1-2, the complete variable domain reads ETGVTQSPTHLIKTRGQQVTLRCSSQSGHNTVSWYQQALGQGPQFIFQYYREEENGRGNFPPRFSGLQFPNYSSELNVNALELDDSALYLCASSPGTEYGYTFGSGTRLTVV.